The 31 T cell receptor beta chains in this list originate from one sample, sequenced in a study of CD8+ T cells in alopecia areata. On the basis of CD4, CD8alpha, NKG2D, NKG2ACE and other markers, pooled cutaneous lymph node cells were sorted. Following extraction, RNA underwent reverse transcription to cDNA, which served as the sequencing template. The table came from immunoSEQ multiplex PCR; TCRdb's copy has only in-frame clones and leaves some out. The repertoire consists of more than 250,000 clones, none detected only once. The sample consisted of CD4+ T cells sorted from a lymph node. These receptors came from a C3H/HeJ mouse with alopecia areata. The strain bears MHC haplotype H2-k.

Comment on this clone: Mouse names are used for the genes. The CDR3 DNA, read in part, is TGTGCCTGGAGTCGACTGGGGACTAACCAAGAC. This sequence encodes CAWSRLGTNQD. The entire CDR3 sequence reads CAWSRLGTNQDTQYF. This chain uses TRBV31 with TRBJ2-5; 8 nucleotides align to TRBD2. The read ends 4 residues shy of where the CDR3 ends; the end is completed using the germline J gene. V was pared by 1 base and J by 0 bases, with 3 bases of the junction left unmatched. The CDR3 is 15 residues long. CDR1 is GKSSPN and CDR2 is SITVG in the germline V gene.

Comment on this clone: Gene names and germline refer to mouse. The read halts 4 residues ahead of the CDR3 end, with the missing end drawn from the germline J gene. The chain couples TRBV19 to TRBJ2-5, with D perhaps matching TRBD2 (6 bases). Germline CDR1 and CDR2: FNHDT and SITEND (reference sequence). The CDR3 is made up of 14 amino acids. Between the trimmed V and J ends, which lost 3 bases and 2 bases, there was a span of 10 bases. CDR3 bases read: TGTGCCAGCAGTAAGGGACTCCTCCAAGAC. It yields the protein CASSKGLLQD. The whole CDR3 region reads CASSKGLLQDTQYF.

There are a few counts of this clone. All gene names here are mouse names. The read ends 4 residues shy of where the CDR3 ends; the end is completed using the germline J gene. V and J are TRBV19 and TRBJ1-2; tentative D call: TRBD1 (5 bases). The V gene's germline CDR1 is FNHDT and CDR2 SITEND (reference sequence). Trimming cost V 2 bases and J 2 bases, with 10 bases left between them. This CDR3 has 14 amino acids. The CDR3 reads CASSMGEGNSDYTF. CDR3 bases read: TGTGCCAGCAGTATGGGGGAAGGGAACTCC. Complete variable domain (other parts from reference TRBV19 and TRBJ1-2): GGIITQTPKFLIGQEGQKLTLKCQQNFNHDTMYWYRQDSGKGLRLIYYSITENDLQKGDLSEGYDASREKKSSFSLTVTSAQKNEMAVFLCASSMGEGNSDYTFGSGTRLLVI.

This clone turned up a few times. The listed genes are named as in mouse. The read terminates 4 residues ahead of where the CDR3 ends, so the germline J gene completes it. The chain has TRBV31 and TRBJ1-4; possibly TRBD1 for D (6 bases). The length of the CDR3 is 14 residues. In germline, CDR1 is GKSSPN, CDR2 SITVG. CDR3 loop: CAWSPTGGAERLFF. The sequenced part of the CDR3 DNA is TGTGCCTGGAGTCCGACTGGGGGGGCCGAA.

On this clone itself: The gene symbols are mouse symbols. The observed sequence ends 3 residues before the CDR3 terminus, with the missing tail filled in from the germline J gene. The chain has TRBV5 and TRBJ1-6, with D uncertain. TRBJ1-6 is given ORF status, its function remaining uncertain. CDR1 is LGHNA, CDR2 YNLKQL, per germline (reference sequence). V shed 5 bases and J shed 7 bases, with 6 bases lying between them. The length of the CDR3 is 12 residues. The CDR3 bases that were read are TGTGCCAGCAGCGCAGGAAATTCGCCC. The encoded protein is CASSAGNSP. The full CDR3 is CASSAGNSPLYF.

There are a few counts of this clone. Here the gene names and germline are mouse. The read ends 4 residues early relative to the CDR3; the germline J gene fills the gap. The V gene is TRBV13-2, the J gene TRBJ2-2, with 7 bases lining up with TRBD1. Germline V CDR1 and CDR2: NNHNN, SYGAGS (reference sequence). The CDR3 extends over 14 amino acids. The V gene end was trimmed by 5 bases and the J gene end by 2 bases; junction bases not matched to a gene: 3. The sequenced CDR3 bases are TGTGCCAGCGGGACGACAGGGAACACCGGG. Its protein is CASGTTGNTG. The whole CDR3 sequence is CASGTTGNTGQLYF.

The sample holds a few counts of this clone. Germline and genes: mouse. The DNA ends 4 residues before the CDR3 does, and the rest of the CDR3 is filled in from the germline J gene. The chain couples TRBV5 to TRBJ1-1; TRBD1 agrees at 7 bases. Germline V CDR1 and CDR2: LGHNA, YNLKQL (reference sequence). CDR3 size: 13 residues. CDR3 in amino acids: CASSQVQGAEVFF. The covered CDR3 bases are TGTGCCAGCAGCCAAGTCCAGGGGGCA.

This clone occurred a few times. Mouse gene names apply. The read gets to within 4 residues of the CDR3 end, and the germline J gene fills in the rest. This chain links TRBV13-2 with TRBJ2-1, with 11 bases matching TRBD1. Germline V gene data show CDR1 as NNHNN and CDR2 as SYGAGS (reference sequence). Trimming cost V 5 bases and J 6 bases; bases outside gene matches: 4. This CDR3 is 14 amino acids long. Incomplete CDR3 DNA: TGTGCCAGCGGGTGGACAGGGGGCAGTGCT. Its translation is CASGWTGGSA. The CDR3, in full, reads CASGWTGGSAEQFF.

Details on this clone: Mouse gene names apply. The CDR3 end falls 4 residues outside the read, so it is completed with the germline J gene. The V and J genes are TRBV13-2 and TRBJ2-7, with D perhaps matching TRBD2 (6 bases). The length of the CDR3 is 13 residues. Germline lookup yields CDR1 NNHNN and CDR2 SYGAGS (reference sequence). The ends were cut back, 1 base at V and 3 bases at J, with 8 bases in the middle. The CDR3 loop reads CASGDPGVYEQYF. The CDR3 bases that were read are TGTGCCAGCGGTGATCCTGGGGTCTAT.

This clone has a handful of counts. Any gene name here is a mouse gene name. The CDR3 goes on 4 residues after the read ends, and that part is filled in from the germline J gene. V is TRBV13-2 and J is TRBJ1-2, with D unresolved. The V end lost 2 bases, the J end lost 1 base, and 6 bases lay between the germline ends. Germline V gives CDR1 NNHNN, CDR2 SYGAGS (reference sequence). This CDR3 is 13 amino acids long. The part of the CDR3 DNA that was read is TGTGCCAGCGGTGAGAACAAAAACTCC. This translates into CASGENKNS. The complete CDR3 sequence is CASGENKNSDYTF.

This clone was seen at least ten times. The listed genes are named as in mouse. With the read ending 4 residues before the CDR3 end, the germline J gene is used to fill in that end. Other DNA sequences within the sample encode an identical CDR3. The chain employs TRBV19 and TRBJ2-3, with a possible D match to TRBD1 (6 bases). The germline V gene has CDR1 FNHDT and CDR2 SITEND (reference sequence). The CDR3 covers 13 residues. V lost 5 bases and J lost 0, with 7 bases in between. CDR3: CASRQGSAETLYF. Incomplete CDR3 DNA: TGTGCCAGCAGACAGGGTAGTGCAGAA.

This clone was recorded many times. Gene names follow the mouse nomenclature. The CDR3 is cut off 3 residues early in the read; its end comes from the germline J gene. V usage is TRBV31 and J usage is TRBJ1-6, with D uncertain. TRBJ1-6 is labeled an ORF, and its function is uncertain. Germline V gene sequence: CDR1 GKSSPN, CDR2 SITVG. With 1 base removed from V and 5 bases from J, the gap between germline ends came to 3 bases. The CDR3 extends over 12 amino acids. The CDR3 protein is CAWSQNNSPLYF. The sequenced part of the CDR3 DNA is TGTGCCTGGAGTCAAAATAATTCGCCC.

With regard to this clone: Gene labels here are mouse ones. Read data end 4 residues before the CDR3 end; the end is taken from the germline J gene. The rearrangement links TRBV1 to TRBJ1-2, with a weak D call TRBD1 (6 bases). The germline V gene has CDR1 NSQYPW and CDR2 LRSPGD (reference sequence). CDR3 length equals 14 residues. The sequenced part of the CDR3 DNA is TGCACCTGCAGTGCGTCTGGGGGGGCGCCC. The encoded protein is CTCSASGGAP. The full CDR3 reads CTCSASGGAPDYTF. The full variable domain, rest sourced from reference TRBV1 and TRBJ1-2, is VTLLEQNPRWRLVPRGQAVNLRCILKNSQYPWMSWYQQDLQKQLQWLFTLRSPGDKEVKSLPGADYLATRVTDTELRLQVANMSQGRTLYCTCSASGGAPDYTFGSGTRLLVI.

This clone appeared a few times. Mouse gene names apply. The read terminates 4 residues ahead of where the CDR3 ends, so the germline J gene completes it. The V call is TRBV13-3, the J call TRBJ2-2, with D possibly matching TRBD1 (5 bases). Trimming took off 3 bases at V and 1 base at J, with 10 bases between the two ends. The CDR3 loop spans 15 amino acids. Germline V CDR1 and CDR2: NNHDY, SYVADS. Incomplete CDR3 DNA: TGTGCCAGCAGTGGGACACCGGGAAACACCGGG. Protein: CASSGTPGNTG. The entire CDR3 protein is CASSGTPGNTGQLYF.

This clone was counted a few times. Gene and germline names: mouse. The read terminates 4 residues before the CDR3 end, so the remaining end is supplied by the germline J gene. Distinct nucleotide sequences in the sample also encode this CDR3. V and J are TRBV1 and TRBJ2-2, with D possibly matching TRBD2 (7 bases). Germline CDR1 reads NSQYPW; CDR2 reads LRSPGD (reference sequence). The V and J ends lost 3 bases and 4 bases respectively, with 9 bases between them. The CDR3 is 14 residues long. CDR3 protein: CTCSARGATGQLYF. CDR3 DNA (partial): TGCACCTGCAGTGCGAGGGGGGCCACCGGG.

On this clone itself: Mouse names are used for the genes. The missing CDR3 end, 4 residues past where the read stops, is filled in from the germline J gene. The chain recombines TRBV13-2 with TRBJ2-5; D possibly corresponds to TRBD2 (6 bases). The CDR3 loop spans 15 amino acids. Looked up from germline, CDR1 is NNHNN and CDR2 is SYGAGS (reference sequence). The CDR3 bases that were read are TGTGCCAGCGGTGATGGTGGGGGTTTGAAAGAC. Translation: CASGDGGGLKD. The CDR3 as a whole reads CASGDGGGLKDTQYF.

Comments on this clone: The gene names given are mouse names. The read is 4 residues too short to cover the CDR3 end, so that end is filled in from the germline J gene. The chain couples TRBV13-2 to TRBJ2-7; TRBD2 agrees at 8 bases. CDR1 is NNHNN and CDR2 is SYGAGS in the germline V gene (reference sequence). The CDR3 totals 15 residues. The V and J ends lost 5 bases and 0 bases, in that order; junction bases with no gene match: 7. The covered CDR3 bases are TGTGCCAGCGGGGCCCTGGACTGGGCCTCCTAT. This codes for CASGALDWASY. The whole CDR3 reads CASGALDWASYEQYF.

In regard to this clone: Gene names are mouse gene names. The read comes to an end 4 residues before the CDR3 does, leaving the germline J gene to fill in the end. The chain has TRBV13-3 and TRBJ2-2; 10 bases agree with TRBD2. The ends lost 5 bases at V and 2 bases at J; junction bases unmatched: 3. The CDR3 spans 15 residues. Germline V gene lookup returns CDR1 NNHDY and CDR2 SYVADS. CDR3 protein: CASRLGGPNTGQLYF. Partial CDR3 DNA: TGTGCCAGCAGGCTGGGGGGGCCTAACACCGGG.

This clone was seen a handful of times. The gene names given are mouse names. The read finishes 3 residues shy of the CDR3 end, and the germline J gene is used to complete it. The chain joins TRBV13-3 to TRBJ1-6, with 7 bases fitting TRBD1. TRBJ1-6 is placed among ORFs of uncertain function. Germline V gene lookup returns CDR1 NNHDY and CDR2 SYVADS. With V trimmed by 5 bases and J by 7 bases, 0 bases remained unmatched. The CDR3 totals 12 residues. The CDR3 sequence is CASRGQNSPLYF. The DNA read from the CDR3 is TGTGCCAGCAGGGGACAGAATTCGCCC.

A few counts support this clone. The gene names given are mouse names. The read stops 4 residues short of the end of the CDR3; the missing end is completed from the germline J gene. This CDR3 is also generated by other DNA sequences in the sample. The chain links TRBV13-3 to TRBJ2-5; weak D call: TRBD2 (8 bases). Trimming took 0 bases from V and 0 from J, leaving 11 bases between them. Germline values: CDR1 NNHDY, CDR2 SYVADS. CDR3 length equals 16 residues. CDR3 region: CASSDAGGANQDTQYF. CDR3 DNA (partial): TGTGCCAGCAGTGATGCAGGGGGGGCTAACCAAGAC.

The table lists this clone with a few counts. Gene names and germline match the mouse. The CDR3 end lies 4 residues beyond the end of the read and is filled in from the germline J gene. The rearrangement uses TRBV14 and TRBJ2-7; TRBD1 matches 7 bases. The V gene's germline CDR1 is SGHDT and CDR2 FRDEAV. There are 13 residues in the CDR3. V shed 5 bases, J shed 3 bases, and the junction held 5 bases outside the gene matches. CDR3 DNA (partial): TGTGCCAGCAGCCTCGGGACAGACTAT. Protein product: CASSLGTDY. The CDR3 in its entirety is CASSLGTDYEQYF.

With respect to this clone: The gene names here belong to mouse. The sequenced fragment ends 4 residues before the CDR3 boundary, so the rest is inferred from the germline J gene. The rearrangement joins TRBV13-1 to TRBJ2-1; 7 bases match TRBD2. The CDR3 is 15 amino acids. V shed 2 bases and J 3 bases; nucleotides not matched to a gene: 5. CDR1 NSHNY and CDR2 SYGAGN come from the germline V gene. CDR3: CASSEGAGGYAEQFF. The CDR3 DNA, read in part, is TGTGCCAGCAGTGAAGGGGCTGGGGGCTATGCT.

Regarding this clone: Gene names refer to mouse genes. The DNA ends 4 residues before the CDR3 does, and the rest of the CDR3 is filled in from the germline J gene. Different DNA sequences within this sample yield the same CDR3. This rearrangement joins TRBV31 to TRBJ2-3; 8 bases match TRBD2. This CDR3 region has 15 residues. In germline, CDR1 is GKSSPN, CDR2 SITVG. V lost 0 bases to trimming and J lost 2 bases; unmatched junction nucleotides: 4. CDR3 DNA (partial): TGTGCCTGGAGTCTTGGACTGGGCCTTGCAGAA. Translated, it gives CAWSLGLGLAE. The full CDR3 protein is CAWSLGLGLAETLYF. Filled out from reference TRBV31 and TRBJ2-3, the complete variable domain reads AQTIHQWPVAEIKAVGSPLSLGCTIKGKSSPNLYWYWQATGGTLQQLFYSITVGQVESVVQLNLSASRPKDDQFILSTEKLLLSHSGFYLCAWSLGLGLAETLYFGSGTRLTVL.

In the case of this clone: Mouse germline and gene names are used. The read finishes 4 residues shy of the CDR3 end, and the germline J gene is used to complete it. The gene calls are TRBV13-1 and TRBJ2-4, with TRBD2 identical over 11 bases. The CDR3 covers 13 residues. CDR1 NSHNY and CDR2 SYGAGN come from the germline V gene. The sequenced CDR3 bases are TGTGCCAGCAAGGGACTGGGGGAAAAC. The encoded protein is CASKGLGEN. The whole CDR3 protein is CASKGLGENTLYF.

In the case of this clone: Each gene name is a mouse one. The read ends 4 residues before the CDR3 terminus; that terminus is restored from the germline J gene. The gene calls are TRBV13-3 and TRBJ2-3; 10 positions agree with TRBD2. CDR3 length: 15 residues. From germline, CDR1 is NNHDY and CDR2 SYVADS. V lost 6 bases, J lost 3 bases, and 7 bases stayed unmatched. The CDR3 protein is CASKPGGAPAETLYF. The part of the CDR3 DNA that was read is TGTGCCAGCAAACCTGGGGGGGCGCCCGCAGAA.

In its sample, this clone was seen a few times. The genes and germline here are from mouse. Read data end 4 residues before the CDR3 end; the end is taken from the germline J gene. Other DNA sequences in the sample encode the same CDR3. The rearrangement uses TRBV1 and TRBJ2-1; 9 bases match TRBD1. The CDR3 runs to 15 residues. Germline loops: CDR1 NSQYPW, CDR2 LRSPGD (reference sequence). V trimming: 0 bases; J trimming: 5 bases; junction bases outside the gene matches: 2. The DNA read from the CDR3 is TGCACCTGCAGTGCAGACCGACAGGGGGATGCT. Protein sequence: CTCSADRQGDA. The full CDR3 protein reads CTCSADRQGDAEQFF. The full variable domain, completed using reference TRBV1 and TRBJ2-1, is VTLLEQNPRWRLVPRGQAVNLRCILKNSQYPWMSWYQQDLQKQLQWLFTLRSPGDKEVKSLPGADYLATRVTDTELRLQVANMSQGRTLYCTCSADRQGDAEQFFGPGTRLTVL.

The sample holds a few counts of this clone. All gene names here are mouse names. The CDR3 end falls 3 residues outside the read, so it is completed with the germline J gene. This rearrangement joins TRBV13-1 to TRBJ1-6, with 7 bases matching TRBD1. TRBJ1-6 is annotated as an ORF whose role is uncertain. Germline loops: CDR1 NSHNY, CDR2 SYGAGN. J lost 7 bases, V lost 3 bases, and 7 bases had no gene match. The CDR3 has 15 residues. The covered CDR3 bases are TGTGCCAGCAGTGTCAAGACAGGGAGGAATTCGCCC. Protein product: CASSVKTGRNSP. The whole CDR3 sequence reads CASSVKTGRNSPLYF.

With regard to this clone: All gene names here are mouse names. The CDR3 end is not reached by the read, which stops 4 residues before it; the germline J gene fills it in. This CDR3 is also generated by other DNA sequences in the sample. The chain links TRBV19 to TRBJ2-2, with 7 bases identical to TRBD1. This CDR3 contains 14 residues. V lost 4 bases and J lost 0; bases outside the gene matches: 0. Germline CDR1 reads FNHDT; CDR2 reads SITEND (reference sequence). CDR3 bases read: TGTGCCAGCAGTCAGGGGGCAAACACCGGG. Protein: CASSQGANTG. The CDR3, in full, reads CASSQGANTGQLYF.

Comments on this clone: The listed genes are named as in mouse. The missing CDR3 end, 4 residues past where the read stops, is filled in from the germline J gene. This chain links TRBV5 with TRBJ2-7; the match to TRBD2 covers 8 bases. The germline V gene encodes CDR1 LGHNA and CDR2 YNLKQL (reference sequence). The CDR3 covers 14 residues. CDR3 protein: CASSQTWGVYEQYF. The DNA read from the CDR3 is TGTGCCAGCAGCCAAACCTGGGGGGTTTAT.

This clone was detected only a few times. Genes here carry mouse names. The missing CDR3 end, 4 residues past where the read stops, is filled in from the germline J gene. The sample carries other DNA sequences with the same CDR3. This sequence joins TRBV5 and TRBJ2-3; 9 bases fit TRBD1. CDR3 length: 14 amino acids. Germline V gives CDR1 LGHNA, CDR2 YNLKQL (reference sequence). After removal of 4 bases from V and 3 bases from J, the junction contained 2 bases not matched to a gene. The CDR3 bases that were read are TGTGCCAGCAGCCCAGGGACAGGGGCAGAA. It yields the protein CASSPGTGAE. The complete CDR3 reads CASSPGTGAETLYF.

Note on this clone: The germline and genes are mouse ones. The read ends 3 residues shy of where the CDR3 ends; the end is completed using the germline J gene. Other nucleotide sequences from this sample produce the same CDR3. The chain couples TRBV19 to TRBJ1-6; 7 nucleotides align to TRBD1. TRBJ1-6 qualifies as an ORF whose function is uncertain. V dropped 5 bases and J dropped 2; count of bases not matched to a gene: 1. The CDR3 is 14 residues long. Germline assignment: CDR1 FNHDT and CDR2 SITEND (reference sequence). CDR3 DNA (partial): TGTGCCAGCAGCACAGGGGCCTATAATTCGCCC. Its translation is CASSTGAYNSP. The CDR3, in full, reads CASSTGAYNSPLYF.